This T cell receptor beta chain was obtained from a study of OX40 agonist ivuxolimab in advanced cancers. CDR1 is SGHDT, CDR2 YYEEEE, per germline. The V and J ends lost 0 bases and 3 bases respectively, with 10 bases between them. The CDR3 extends over 14 amino acids. Here immunoSEQ multiplex PCR was the method, and the copy in TCRdb shows in-frame clones only, minus some. Counted here are some 30,000 clones, over 75% occurring once; the ten biggest clones make up 15%. Material: CD4+ or CD8+ T cells sorted from blood, obtained in a trial of the OX40 agonist ivuxolimab. The TCR comes from an adult with an advanced solid tumor such as melanoma, head and neck, liver or kidney cancer. J is TRBJ2-7 and V is TRBV5-6, with D perhaps TRBD1 (5 bases). CDR3 amino acids: CASSLGGSNYEQYF. CDR3 in DNA: TGTGCCAGCAGCTTGGGGGGCAGTAACTACGAGCAGTACTTC. The whole variable domain, filled in from reference TRBV5-6 and TRBJ2-7, reads DAGVTQSPTHLIKTRGQQVTLRCSPKSGHDTVSWYQQALGQGPQFIFQYYEEEERQRGNFPDRFSGHQFPNYSSELNVNALLLGDSALYLCASSLGGSNYEQYFGPGTRLTVT.